A selection of T cell receptor beta chains follows, all from one sample in a study of cytomegalovirus exposure and HLA in healthy donors. Clones were read by immunoSEQ multiplex PCR, and TCRdb kept only the in-frame ones, dropping some. The sample lists 110,000 to 150,000 clones, roughly 80% occurring once. The sequenced sample consisted of PBMCs. The receptors here all came from a man younger than 30 in good health and CMV-seronegative. Both conserved end residues are part of each CDR3. The D gene is left open where the match is weak. Only part of the rows carry a size: once, few, many, or a class if the clone is expanded.

TRBV7-9	TRBJ2-4	-	-	TGTTCCAGCAGCTTAGTGGCACCTGAAAACATTCAGTACTTC	CSSSLVAPENIQYF
TRBV30	TRBJ2-5	few	-	TGTGCCTTCCGCCGGGACACAACCACAGAGACCCAGTACTTC	CAFRRDTTTETQYF
TRBV27	TRBJ1-5	-	-	TGTGCCAGCAGGGAGGGGGGGCTTCAGCCCCAGCATTTT	CASREGGLQPQHF
TRBV6-1	TRBJ1-5	-	TRBD1	TGTGCCAGCAGTTGGACAGGGGGGGATCAGCCCCAGCATTTT	CASSWTGGDQPQHF
TRBV6-6	TRBJ1-2	few	-	TGTGCCAGCAGTAAACAGGTCCATGGCTACACCTTC	CASSKQVHGYTF
TRBV5-1	TRBJ1-4	few	-	TGCGCCAGCAGCGGAACGACAACCAGTGAAAAACTGTTTTTT	CASSGTTTSEKLFF
TRBV10-3	TRBJ1-1	few	-	TGTGCCATCAGTGCGTCAAGTAGGAACACTGAAGCTTTCTTT	CAISASSRNTEAFF
TRBV4-3	TRBJ1-1	-	-	TGCGCCAGCAGCCAAGGCGTGGCGCGGACTGAAGCTTTCTTT	CASSQGVARTEAFF
TRBV10-1	TRBJ1-4	-	-	TGCGCCAGCGGCCATAGTGTTGGGGGCACTAATGAAAAACTGTTTTTT	CASGHSVGGTNEKLFF
TRBV7-9	TRBJ1-2	-	-	TGTGCCAGCAGCCGGGGGACGGTGTCAGACCATAACTATGGCTACACCTTC	CASSRGTVSDHNYGYTF
TRBV19	TRBJ2-7	-	TRBD1	TGTGCCAGTAGTATAGATGCGGGGACAGGCTACGAGCAGTACTTC	CASSIDAGTGYEQYF
TRBV19	TRBJ2-1	-	-	TGTGCCAGTAGTTTGACAGTTAACAATGAGCAGTTCTTC	CASSLTVNNEQFF
TRBV12-5	TRBJ1-6	-	-	TGTGCTAGCGGTTTGGTAGTCGGGGATAATTCACCCCTCCACTTT	CASGLVVGDNSPLHF
TRBV9	TRBJ2-5	-	TRBD2	TGTGCCAGCAGCGTGGCTACTAGCGGCCAAGAGACCCAGTACTTC	CASSVATSGQETQYF
TRBV29-1	TRBJ1-1	-	-	TGCAGCGTTCGCAAGCTTTACACTGAAGCTTTCTTT	CSVRKLYTEAFF
TRBV6-5	TRBJ1-1	-	-	TGTGCCAGCACCCACAGGGCTAGAGGGGGTGAAGCTTTCTTT	CASTHRARGGEAFF
TRBV15	TRBJ1-2	-	TRBD1	TGTGCCACCAGCAGAGGGGGCAGGGGGCCCTATGGCTACACCTTC	CATSRGGRGPYGYTF
TRBV7-9	TRBJ1-1	-	TRBD1	TGTTCCAGCAGCTCTGAGGGACAGGGGGTTATAAGAGGTAACACTGAAGCTTTCTTT	CSSSSEGQGVIRGNTEAFF
TRBV5-6	TRBJ1-6	few	TRBD1	TGTGCCAGCAGCTTGGGGTGGACAGGGAATTCACCCCTCCACTTT	CASSLGWTGNSPLHF
TRBV6-6	TRBJ2-7	-	-	TGTGCCAGCACTGTAGGGGACTACGAGCAGTACTTC	CASTVGDYEQYF
TRBV5-1	TRBJ2-3	once	TRBD2	TGCGCCAGCAGCTTGATTAGCGGGGGAGCTAGCACAGATACGCAGTATTTT	CASSLISGGASTDTQYF
TRBV6-5	TRBJ1-2	-	-	TGTGCCAGCAAGGGGGGGCGGGGGGCCTATGGCTACACCTTC	CASKGGRGAYGYTF
TRBV2	TRBJ1-3	few	TRBD1	TGTGCCAGCAGCCTACGGACAGGGGAGGGATCCTCTGGAAACACCATATATTTT	CASSLRTGEGSSGNTIYF
TRBV2	TRBJ1-3	-	TRBD1	TGTGCCAGCAGTCGTGGGACAGCTCCTGGAAACACCATATATTTT	CASSRGTAPGNTIYF
TRBV10-3	TRBJ1-1	few	-	TGTGCCATCAGTGGGGGAGGGACTGAAGCTTTCTTT	CAISGGGTEAFF
TRBV7-2	TRBJ1-2	-	-	TGTGCCAGCAGCTTTTACAGGATTGACTATGGCTACACCTTC	CASSFYRIDYGYTF
TRBV2	TRBJ1-4	-	-	TGTGCCAGCAGGCAGACAGGAGTGGGTGAAAAACTGTTTTTT	CASRQTGVGEKLFF
TRBV27	TRBJ2-6	once	TRBD1	TGTGCCAGCAGCACTATTTCCGGGACAGGGATCGCTGGGGCCAACGTCCTGACTTTC	CASSTISGTGIAGANVLTF
TRBV5-6	TRBJ1-1	-	TRBD1	TGTGCCAGCAGCTTGCTGGGGACAGGGGGTTCCACTGAAGCTTTCTTT	CASSLLGTGGSTEAFF
TRBV19	TRBJ2-6	-	-	TGTGCCAGTAGTACGGGAACAACCTCTGGGGCCAACGTCCTGACTTTC	CASSTGTTSGANVLTF
TRBV15	TRBJ2-7	once	-	TGTGCCACCAGCAGAGATTTCGGGGAAAAATCCTCCTACGAGCAGTACTTC	CATSRDFGEKSSYEQYF
TRBV7-8	TRBJ2-1	-	TRBD1	TGTGCCAGCAGCCAAACAGGGGGCTCCTACAATGAGCAGTTCTTC	CASSQTGGSYNEQFF
TRBV7-2	TRBJ1-3	-	-	TGTGCCAGCAGCTTAGCGCTCGGGGTTGGAAACACCATATATTTT	CASSLALGVGNTIYF
TRBV5-4	TRBJ2-5	-	-	TGTGCCAGCAGCTTGAGGGCAGGGGAAGAGACCCAGTACTTC	CASSLRAGEETQYF
TRBV9	TRBJ2-3	-	-	TGTGCCAGCAGCGTAGCACTTAGCACAGATACGCAGTATTTT	CASSVALSTDTQYF
TRBV7-2	TRBJ2-5	-	-	TGTGCCAGCAGCCCTCGCGCCTCGAAAGAGACCCAGTACTTC	CASSPRASKETQYF
TRBV5-1	TRBJ2-5	-	TRBD2	TGCGCCAGCAGCGTCCTGGGAGGGGAAGGAGAGACCCAGTACTTC	CASSVLGGEGETQYF
TRBV27	TRBJ1-1	-	TRBD1	TGTGCCAGCAGTTCCGGACAGGGGAACACTGAAGCTTTCTTT	CASSSGQGNTEAFF
TRBV14	TRBJ2-4	once	-	TGTGCCAGCAGCCCCTCTTCTGAGATCGGCATTCAGTACTTC	CASSPSSEIGIQYF